The 8 T cell receptor beta chains listed next were all sequenced from one sample in a study of cytomegalovirus exposure and HLA in healthy donors. The PCR was carried out with 60 Vbeta primers and 13 Jbeta primers. TCRdb keeps only in-frame clones here, not all; method: immunoSEQ multiplex PCR. The sample includes about 55,000 clones. Sequencing input: PBMCs. All receptors come from a woman aged 55-69 years in good health and CMV-seropositive.

V and J are TRBV7-2 and TRBJ2-1; D is possibly TRBD2 (6 bases). CDR3 length: 11 residues. The V gene lost 4 bases and the J gene lost 16 bases, with 14 bases spanning the gap. Germline V gene sequence: CDR1 SGHTA, CDR2 FQGNSA. The CDR3 region is CASSSAGIGFF. In DNA, the CDR3 is TGTGCCAGCAGCTCGGCGGGGATAGGTTTCTTC.

This chain uses TRBV10-3 with TRBJ2-3; D is perhaps TRBD2 (6 bases). Germline-derived CDR1 and CDR2 are ENHRY and SYGVKD. V lost 10 bases, J lost 1 base, and 18 bases lay in between. CDR3 size: 15 residues. The CDR3 spells CATTDGPGGTDTQYF. The CDR3 DNA reads TGTGCCACCACGGACGGTCCGGGGGGCACAGATACGCAGTATTTT.

V and J are TRBV19 and TRBJ1-2; D remains ambiguous. Germline CDR1 and CDR2: LNHDA and SQIVND (reference sequence). V was pared by 1 base and J by 0 bases, with 12 bases between. The CDR3 covers 16 residues. CDR3 bases: TGTGCCAGTAGTATAGGGGGAGCCCCTCCTAACTATGGCTACACCTTC. This gives the protein CASSIGGAPPNYGYTF. Using reference TRBV19 and TRBJ1-2 for the parts outside the CDR3, the full variable domain is DGGITQSPKYLFRKEGQNVTLSCEQNLNHDAMYWYRQDPGQGLRLIYYSQIVNDFQKGDIAEGYSVSREKKESFPLTVTSAQKNPTAFYLCASSIGGAPPNYGYTFGSGTRLTVV.

This chain connects TRBV27 to TRBJ2-7; TRBD1 agrees at 7 bases. This CDR3 region has 14 residues. CDR1 and CDR2 from the germline V gene are MNHEY and SMNVEV (reference sequence). J was trimmed by 5 bases and V by 2 bases; bases with no gene match: 6. The CDR3 bases are TGTGCCAGCAGTTTAAGAGGGGACAGAGACGAGCAGTACTTC. Its translation: CASSLRGDRDEQYF.

The CDR3 is CASSLAGATGDYRELFF. As DNA, the CDR3 is TGCGCCAGCAGCTTGGCCGGAGCAACAGGGGATTATCGGGAGCTGTTTTTT. The chain carries TRBV5-1 and TRBJ2-2; 7 nucleotides agree with TRBD1. The CDR3 runs 17 residues. Germline assignment: CDR1 SGHRS and CDR2 YFSETQ. J was trimmed by 9 bases and V by 0 bases; bases with no gene match: 14.

The chain links TRBV2 to TRBJ1-2, with 8 bases lining up with TRBD1. The germline gives CDR1 SNHLY, CDR2 FYNNEI. V was clipped by 2 bases and J by 8 bases; unmatched bases: 4. This CDR3 is built from 13 residues. CDR3 in amino acids: CASSEQGAAGYTF. The CDR3 DNA sequence: TGTGCCAGCAGTGAACAGGGGGCTGCAGGCTACACCTTC. Based on the CDR3 plus reference TRBV2 and TRBJ1-2, the full variable domain is EPEVTQTPSHQVTQMGQEVILRCVPISNHLYFYWYRQILGQKVEFLVSFYNNEISEKSEIFDDQFSVERPDGSNFTLKIRSTKLEDSAMYFCASSEQGAAGYTFGSGTRLTVV.

This rearrangement joins TRBV5-4 to TRBJ1-6; the match to TRBD1 covers 9 bases. Germline loops: CDR1 SGHNT, CDR2 YYREEE (reference sequence). The CDR3 is 16 amino acids. After removal of 6 bases from V and 10 bases from J, the junction contained 14 bases not matched to a gene. The DNA of the CDR3 is TGTGCCAGCACCCCGAGGGGACAGGGACAGGTATCACCCCTCCACTTT. Translation: CASTPRGQGQVSPLHF.

V is TRBV6-6 and J is TRBJ1-1; D call uncertain. Trimming took 4 bases from V and 0 from J, leaving 9 bases between them. The CDR3 totals 14 residues. The germline V gene encodes CDR1 MNHNY and CDR2 SVGAGI (reference sequence). CDR3 protein: CASSLSELNTEAFF. For the CDR3, the DNA is TGTGCCAGCAGTTTGAGCGAACTGAACACTGAAGCTTTCTTT.